The TCR beta chain under discussion was sequenced for a study of OX40 agonist ivuxolimab in advanced cancers. The wider study: Every 2 weeks, patients got intravenous ivuxolimab at one of six dose levels (0.01-10 mg/kg).

Using immunoSEQ multiplex PCR, the repertoire was profiled, and TCRdb retains in-frame clones only, with some absent. The data show about 64,000 clones, roughly 80% seen once. V shed 1 base and J shed 4 bases, with 7 bases lying between them. The CDR3 length is 13 residues. Looked up from germline, CDR1 is SGHTA and CDR2 is FQGNSA. Sample: CD4+ or CD8+ T cells sorted from blood, taken in a trial of the OX40 agonist ivuxolimab. The TCR originated in an adult with an advanced solid tumor such as melanoma, head and neck, liver or kidney cancer. The chain employs TRBV7-2 and TRBJ1-2, with D uncertain. CDR3 amino acids: CASSLERSYGYTF. As DNA, the CDR3 is TGTGCCAGCAGCTTAGAGAGGAGCTATGGCTACACCTTC.